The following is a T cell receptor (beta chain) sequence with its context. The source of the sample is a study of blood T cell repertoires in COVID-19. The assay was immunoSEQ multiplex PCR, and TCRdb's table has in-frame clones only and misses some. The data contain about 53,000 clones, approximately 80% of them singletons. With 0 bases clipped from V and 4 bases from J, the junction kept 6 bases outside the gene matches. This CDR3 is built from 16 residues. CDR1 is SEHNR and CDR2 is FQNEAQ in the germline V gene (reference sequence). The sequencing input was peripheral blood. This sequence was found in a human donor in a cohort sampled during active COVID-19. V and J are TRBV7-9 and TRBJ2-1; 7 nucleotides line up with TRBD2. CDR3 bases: TGTGCCAGCAGCTTAGCGGTCGGGCGGGAGTACAATGAGCAGTTCTTC. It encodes CASSLAVGREYNEQFF.